This T cell receptor beta chain was identified during a study of CD8 T cells in Susac syndrome. Study-wide findings and caveats: Only a relatively small number of individuals were included in the TCR sequencing and HLA analysis.

The V gene's germline CDR1 is PRHDT and CDR2 FYEKMQ (reference sequence). This CDR3 has 14 amino acids. V was cut by 1 base and J by 6 bases, with 10 bases left in between. RNA was extracted with the RNeasy kit, and a quantity of about 0.45 to 1 ug was reverse transcribed using random hexamers. Amplification of TCR beta CDR3 used immunoSEQ multiplex PCR across 54 Vbeta and 13 Jbeta. TCRdb re-called the immunoSEQ multiplex PCR reads through MiXCR, storing one row per CDR3 protein. Of a few hundred thousand distinct CDR3 sequences detected, about 95% appear once; the ten largest clones hold 0.095%. With respect to this clonotype: The target antigen is unknown.

The multiple sclerosis control group comprised treatment-naive patients with stable or active relapsing-remitting disease. FACS was used to enrich TEMRA cells, whereas the CD8+ and CD4+ T cells were obtained by negative isolation. The sequencing input was CD4+ T cells from PBMCs. The chain employs TRBV13 and TRBJ2-1; possible D gene TRBD2, 5 bases. This TCR was recovered from a human donor with multiple sclerosis. The CDR3 loop reads CASSLERYSNEQFF. CDR3 nucleotides: TGTGCCAGCAGCTTAGAGCGGTATTCCAATGAGCAGTTCTTC.